This T cell receptor (beta chain) was obtained from a study of CD8 T cells in Susac syndrome. Study in general: Intravenous immunoglobulin alone or corticosteroids were being given to patients with Susac syndrome at blood draw, unless they were therapy-naive.

Negative isolation was used for CD8+ and CD4+ T cells, and FACS enrichment was applied to TEMRA cells. Roughly 0.45 to 1 ug RNA was reverse transcribed with random hexamers. TCRdb re-called the immunoSEQ multiplex PCR reads through MiXCR, storing one row per CDR3 protein. The table lists roughly 200,000 distinct CDR3 sequences, around 94% of them singletons. The source is a human donor with Susac syndrome. Material for sequencing was CD4+ T cells from PBMCs.

The CDR3 sequence: CASSKARQVPRTEAFF. As DNA, the CDR3 is TGTGCCAGCAGCAAAGCTCGCCAGGTGCCGCGCACTGAAGCTTTCTTT. The genes are TRBV21-1 and TRBJ1-1. TRBV21-1 is reported as a pseudogene. The CDR3 totals 16 residues.